This TCR beta chain was sequenced in a study of response to subunit inactivated influenza vaccine. Whole-study results and caveats: It was suggested by the authors that few new T cells are recruited by each seasonal influenza vaccination.

TCRdb fed the RT-PCR reads into MiXCR, producing one record per CDR3 protein. The repertoire holds around 150,000 distinct CDR3 sequences, with about 11% as singletons. Notes on this clonotype: Its antigen is not known.

The clonotype comes from a man aged 45 to 65 who received an inactivated influenza vaccine. Sequences were derived from non-naive T cells sorted from PBMCs, sampled 45 days after vaccination.

In DNA, the CDR3 is TGTGCCAGCAGCTTAACGTACAGGGACACCATATATTTT. Translating gives CASSLTYRDTIYF. The chain is built from TRBV7-3 and TRBJ1-3, with a possible D match to TRBD1 (6 bases). The ends were cut back, 0 bases at V and 8 bases at J, with 8 bases in the middle. CDR1 and CDR2 (germline): SGHTA, FQGTGA. The CDR3 loop spans 13 amino acids. Combining the CDR3 with reference TRBV7-3 and TRBJ1-3 gives the whole variable domain GAGVSQTPSNKVTEKGKYVELRCDPISGHTALYWYRQSLGQGPEFLIYFQGTGAADDSGLPNDRFFAVRPEGSVSTLKIQRTERGDSAVYLCASSLTYRDTIYFGEGSWLTVV.